The table lists the clone carrying this T cell receptor (beta chain) with many counts. What it binds is not known. TCRdb redid the calling of the multiplex PCR reads with MiXCR, one entry per CDR3 protein. There are roughly 14,000 distinct CDR3 sequences in the sample; roughly 55% occur only once, and about 33% lies in the top ten. The sample belongs to a study of breast tumors, draining lymph nodes, adjacent tissues. Study results and caveats: Tumor and nontumor repertoires were significantly more similar in luminal-like than in basal-like breast cancer. Findings are consistent with lymph node origin and intratumoral expansion of most tumor T cells. Compared with lymph nodes, tumors were less diverse; compared with nontumor tissue, more.

This CDR3 has 14 amino acids. Germline lookup yields CDR1 MNHEY and CDR2 SMNVEV (reference sequence). V shed 5 bases and J 7 bases; nucleotides not matched to a gene: 8. This clonotype was sampled from a female donor with breast cancer. Some clones in this sample may be carry-over from other donors' samples. V and J are TRBV27 and TRBJ2-1; TRBD1 matches at 7 bases. Sequenced material: tumor-adjacent breast tissue. Here the CDR3 DNA reads TGTGCCAGCAGTCCTCGGCAGGGGGTGAATGAGCAGTTCTTC. Translating it yields CASSPRQGVNEQFF.